Listed below are T cell receptor beta chains from one sample, sequenced in a study of graft-versus-host responses after intestinal transplantation. Sequencing was performed with immunoSEQ multiplex PCR; in TCRdb, only in-frame clones are kept and a portion is missing. Counted here are some 110,000 clones, more than 85% occurring once; the ten biggest clones make up 0.9% to 1.5%. These TCRs are of unknown antigen specificity. The material was unstimulated CD8+ T cells sorted from spleen or lymph node cells, obtained before transplant. The source is a human donor who was the organ donor for an intestinal transplant. Each CDR3 is given with its conserved first and last residue. The D gene is left open where the match is weak.

D gene	V gene	J gene	CDR3 DNA	CDR3 protein
-	TRBV2	TRBJ1-5	TGTGCCAGCAGGGGTTACAGCAATCAGCCCCAGCATTTT	CASRGYSNQPQHF
TRBD2	TRBV11-3	TRBJ2-1	TGTGCCAGCAGCCCTAGCGGGGGACCCACCAATGAGCAGTTCTTC	CASSPSGGPTNEQFF
-	TRBV9	TRBJ1-5	TGTGCCAGCAGCCCCGAGCCCCCGGAGGTGAGTCATCAGCCCCAGCATTTT	CASSPEPPEVSHQPQHF
-	TRBV5-5	TRBJ1-5	TGTGCCAGCAGCGCTTGGATGGAGGTTCGGGGTCAGCCCCAGCATTTT	CASSAWMEVRGQPQHF
-	TRBV7-6	TRBJ2-2	TGTGCCAGCAGCTTAGCGTCGCGGGCCGGGGAGCTGTTTTTT	CASSLASRAGELFF
-	TRBV7-2	TRBJ1-4	TGTGCCAGCAGCTTAGGCCGGAGAGGAAGAGAAAAACTGTTTTTT	CASSLGRRGREKLFF
TRBD2	TRBV6-5	TRBJ2-1	TGTGCCAGCAGTTACGGGGCGGGGGATGAGCAGTTCTTC	CASSYGAGDEQFF
TRBD1	TRBV19	TRBJ2-1	TGTGCCAGTAGTATATTTGGGACAGATGAGCAGTTCTTC	CASSIFGTDEQFF
-	TRBV7-8	TRBJ2-3	TGTGCCAGCAGCTCTCCGGAGGGAGCGGAAACCTCTGAGGTTACGCAGTATTTT	CASSSPEGAETSEVTQYF
TRBD1	TRBV5-1	TRBJ2-2	TGCGCCAGCAGCTTAGAGACAGGGGGCTCCGGGGAGCTGTTTTTT	CASSLETGGSGELFF
-	TRBV28	TRBJ2-3	TGTGCCAGCAAAACCCTCACTCAGGGGACTGACACAGATACGCAGTATTTT	CASKTLTQGTDTDTQYF
-	TRBV10-2	TRBJ2-7	TGCGCCAGCAGTGGCCAGCCGACCTACGAGCAGTACTTC	CASSGQPTYEQYF
-	TRBV6-5	TRBJ1-2	TGTGCCAGCAGCCCCCATGGTGATGGCTACACCTTC	CASSPHGDGYTF
TRBD2	TRBV9	TRBJ2-3	TGTGCCACCTCACAGACTAGCGCTGGGGAGGATACGCAGTATTTT	CATSQTSAGEDTQYF
TRBD1	TRBV4-1	TRBJ2-1	TGCGCCAGCAGTCGTCGGACAGGATCCTACAATGAGCAGTTCTTC	CASSRRTGSYNEQFF
-	TRBV21-1	TRBJ2-1	TGTGCCAGCAGCAAAGGGACGGGCTCAAAGGGGAATGAGCAGTTCTTC	CASSKGTGSKGNEQFF
TRBD1	TRBV14	TRBJ2-7	TGTGCCAGCAGGAAAACCGGGACAGGACCCTACGAGCAGTACTTC	CASRKTGTGPYEQYF
-	TRBV15	TRBJ2-1	TGTGCCACCAGCAGAGATAAGGGGAAGCAGTTCTTC	CATSRDKGKQFF